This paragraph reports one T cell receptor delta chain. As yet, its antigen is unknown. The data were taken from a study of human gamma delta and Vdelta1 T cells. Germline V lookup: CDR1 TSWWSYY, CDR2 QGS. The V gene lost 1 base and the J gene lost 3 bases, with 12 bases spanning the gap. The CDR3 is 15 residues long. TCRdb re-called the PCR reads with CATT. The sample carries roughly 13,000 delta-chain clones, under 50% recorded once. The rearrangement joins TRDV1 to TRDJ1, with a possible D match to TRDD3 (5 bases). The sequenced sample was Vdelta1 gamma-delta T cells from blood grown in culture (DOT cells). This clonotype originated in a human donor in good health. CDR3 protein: CALGEQIGGADKLIF. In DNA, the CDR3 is TGTGCTCTTGGGGAACAGATAGGGGGGGCCGATAAACTCATCTTT.